A single sample is the source of the 7 T cell receptor beta chains below, sequenced in a study of vaccination and CD4 T cells after COVID-19. For these receptors, no antigen is known. Time point here: late sampling 161 to 241 days after vaccination in a few convalescent patients. This sample's treatment: roughly ten-day PBMC culture with coronavirus spike peptide pools or control peptides (ViraFEST assay). Cultured CD4+ T cell DNA was sequenced using the Oncomine TCR Beta short-read assay. TCRdb used MiXCR to reprocess the PCR reads, holding one entry per CDR3 protein. The table shows 22,000 or so distinct CDR3 sequences, with about 30% occurring only once. Sequenced here: CD4+ T cells from blood, cultured in vitro, sampled about 7 months after SARS-CoV-2 vaccination. All receptors derive from a human donor who had recovered from COVID-19.

In its sample, this clonotype was seen once. The CDR3 region is CASSSQGDSYTEAFF. The DNA for the CDR3 is TGTGCCAGCAGTTCCCAGGGGGATTCGTACACTGAAGCTTTCTTT. J is TRBJ1-1 and V is TRBV2; TRBD1 aligns across 7 bases. The CDR3 contains 15 residues. J gave up 3 bases and V 5 bases, and 9 bases lay outside the gene matches. CDR1 is SNHLY and CDR2 is FYNNEI in the germline V gene. The complete variable domain, with remaining parts taken from reference TRBV2 and TRBJ1-1, reads EPEVTQTPSHQVTQMGQEVILRCVPISNHLYFYWYRQILGQKVEFLVSFYNNEISEKSEIFDDQFSVERPDGSNFTLKIRSTKLEDSAMYFCASSSQGDSYTEAFFGQGTRLTVV.

The chain combines TRBV2 with TRBJ2-2; no definite D call. The CDR3 extends over 15 amino acids. V lost 7 bases to trimming and J lost 1 base, with 13 bases between them. CDR1 and CDR2 (germline): SNHLY, FYNNEI. Here the CDR3 DNA reads TGTGCCAGCACCCTATCGACGGGGAACACCGGGGAGCTGTTTTTT. It encodes CASTLSTGNTGELFF.

The rearrangement links TRBV12-3 or TRBV12-4 to TRBJ2-7, with a weak D call TRBD2 (6 bases). V was trimmed by 2 bases and J by 6 bases, leaving 14 bases between them. The CDR3 length is 14 residues. The CDR3 loop reads CASSLRHLGGEQYF. The CDR3 DNA reads as TGTGCCAGCAGTTTAAGACACCTGGGGGGCGAGCAGTACTTC.

The CDR3 sequence: CASSDPGYHEQFF. The CDR3 DNA reads TGTGCCAGCAGTGACCCGGGGTACCATGAGCAGTTCTTC. The chain combines TRBV6-1 with TRBJ2-1; maybe TRBD2 (5 bases). The CDR3 has 13 amino acids. V was pared by 3 bases and J by 8 bases, with 11 bases between. CDR1 MNHNS and CDR2 SASEGT come from the germline V gene.

V usage is TRBV24-1 and J usage is TRBJ2-2; possibly TRBD1 for D (7 bases). Germline values: CDR1 KGHDR, CDR2 SFDVKD. The V end was cut by 9 bases, the J end by 7 bases, with 17 bases between. The CDR3 sequence is 14 residues long. The CDR3, as DNA: TGTGCCACCGCCGGAGACAGGGAGGTCGGGGAGCTGTTTTTT. Its protein is CATAGDREVGELFF.

A few counts support this clonotype. The rearrangement joins TRBV27 to TRBJ2-2; 9 bases fit TRBD2. The CDR3 runs 17 residues. The germline V gene has CDR1 MNHEY and CDR2 SMNVEV (reference sequence). Trimming at V came to 5 bases and at J to 1 base, leaving 8 bases not matched to a gene. The CDR3 loop is CASSPLAGAGNTGELFF. The CDR3 DNA reads as TGTGCCAGCAGTCCCTTAGCGGGAGCGGGGAACACCGGGGAGCTGTTTTTT.

CDR3 loop: CASNGDMNTEAFF. CDR3 coding DNA: TGTGCCAGTAACGGTGATATGAACACTGAAGCTTTCTTT. The rearrangement uses TRBV7-9 and TRBJ1-1, with D unclear. The germline V gene has CDR1 SEHNR and CDR2 FQNEAQ (reference sequence). The CDR3 has 13 amino acids. The V and J ends lost 9 bases and 0 bases respectively, with 11 bases between them.